These T cell receptor beta chains were read from a single sample in a study of OX40 agonist ivuxolimab in advanced cancers. The assay was immunoSEQ multiplex PCR, and TCRdb's table has in-frame clones only and misses some. The sample has almost 15,000 clones, 80% seen once. The starting material was CD4+ or CD8+ T cells sorted from blood, obtained in a trial of the OX40 agonist ivuxolimab. These receptors were taken from an adult with an advanced solid tumor such as melanoma, head and neck, liver or kidney cancer. The CDR3 runs from the conserved cysteine through the conserved F or W. A D gene is named only where the DNA matches it firmly. The size entry is marked missing in some rows and otherwise reads once, few, many or a size class.

d_call: TRBD1; v_call: TRBV9; j_call: TRBJ2-5; clone_size: NA; cdr3_aa: CASSPLAGGVKTQYF; cdr3_nt: TGTGCCAGCAGCCCCTTGGCAGGGGGCGTAAAGACCCAGTACTTC
d_call: NA; v_call: TRBV10-2; j_call: TRBJ1-1; clone_size: NA; cdr3_aa: CATQMINTEAFF; cdr3_nt: TGCGCCACCCAGATGATAAACACTGAAGCTTTCTTT
d_call: NA; v_call: TRBV5-1; j_call: TRBJ2-2; clone_size: once; cdr3_aa: CASSLRTTNTGELFF; cdr3_nt: TGCGCCAGCAGCTTAAGGACAACGAACACCGGGGAGCTGTTTTTT
d_call: NA; v_call: TRBV5-6; j_call: TRBJ2-7; clone_size: NA; cdr3_aa: CASSFLYEQYF; cdr3_nt: TGTGCCAGCAGTTTTCTCTACGAGCAGTACTTC
d_call: NA; v_call: TRBV27; j_call: TRBJ2-1; clone_size: few; cdr3_aa: CASSLSPIGYNEQFF; cdr3_nt: TGTGCCAGCAGTTTATCCCCAATCGGATACAATGAGCAGTTCTTC
d_call: TRBD2; v_call: TRBV12-5; j_call: TRBJ2-7; clone_size: many; cdr3_aa: CASGLGLAGGEQYF; cdr3_nt: TGTGCTAGTGGTTTGGGACTAGCGGGGGGCGAGCAGTACTTC
d_call: TRBD1; v_call: TRBV11-3; j_call: TRBJ2-2; clone_size: NA; cdr3_aa: CASSLPTGEETGELFF; cdr3_nt: TGTGCCAGCAGCTTACCGACAGGGGAGGAAACCGGGGAGCTGTTTTTT
d_call: NA; v_call: TRBV11-3; j_call: TRBJ1-1; clone_size: NA; cdr3_aa: CASRADWGTEAFF; cdr3_nt: TGTGCCAGCAGGGCAGATTGGGGCACTGAAGCTTTCTTT
d_call: TRBD1; v_call: TRBV4-1; j_call: TRBJ1-2; clone_size: NA; cdr3_aa: CASSPGTGVSYGYTF; cdr3_nt: TGCGCCAGCAGCCCCGGGACAGGGGTGAGCTATGGCTACACCTTC
d_call: NA; v_call: TRBV11-3; j_call: TRBJ1-1; clone_size: NA; cdr3_aa: CASSPEGEAFF; cdr3_nt: TGTGCCAGCAGCCCCGAAGGTGAAGCTTTCTTT
d_call: TRBD1; v_call: TRBV29-1; j_call: TRBJ1-3; clone_size: few; cdr3_aa: CSVVGDRGRGNTIYF; cdr3_nt: TGCAGCGTTGTCGGTGACAGGGGGAGAGGAAACACCATATATTTT
d_call: NA; v_call: TRBV7-3; j_call: TRBJ2-7; clone_size: NA; cdr3_aa: CASSSGPAPSYEQYF; cdr3_nt: TGTGCCAGCAGCTCGGGACCAGCCCCTTCCTACGAGCAGTACTTC
d_call: TRBD1; v_call: TRBV27; j_call: TRBJ2-3; clone_size: NA; cdr3_aa: CASSWLRGPSTDTQYF; cdr3_nt: TGTGCCAGCAGTTGGCTCAGGGGGCCAAGCACAGATACGCAGTATTTT
d_call: TRBD2; v_call: TRBV7-8; j_call: TRBJ2-1; clone_size: NA; cdr3_aa: CASSLRPTSGGARSYNEQFF; cdr3_nt: TGTGCCAGCAGCCTTAGGCCGACTAGCGGGGGGGCAAGGTCCTACAATGAGCAGTTCTTC
d_call: TRBD1; v_call: TRBV6-5; j_call: TRBJ1-1; clone_size: NA; cdr3_aa: CASSYSGTGVRTEAFF; cdr3_nt: TGTGCCAGCAGTTACTCTGGGACAGGGGTTCGAACTGAAGCTTTCTTT
d_call: NA; v_call: TRBV28; j_call: TRBJ1-1; clone_size: NA; cdr3_aa: CASSPVGNMNTEAFF; cdr3_nt: TGTGCCAGCAGTCCTGTAGGGAACATGAACACTGAAGCTTTCTTT
d_call: NA; v_call: TRBV5-4; j_call: TRBJ2-3; clone_size: NA; cdr3_aa: CASSLEVSFTDTQYF; cdr3_nt: TGTGCCAGCAGCTTGGAGGTCAGCTTCACAGATACGCAGTATTTT
d_call: NA; v_call: TRBV5-4; j_call: TRBJ1-3; clone_size: NA; cdr3_aa: CASSLATDPATIYF; cdr3_nt: TGTGCCAGCAGCTTGGCCACTGACCCCGCTACCATATATTTT
d_call: TRBD1; v_call: TRBV7-8; j_call: TRBJ1-6; clone_size: NA; cdr3_aa: CASWTGESSYNSPLHF; cdr3_nt: TGTGCCAGCTGGACAGGGGAGAGCTCCTATAATTCACCCCTCCACTTT
d_call: NA; v_call: TRBV19; j_call: TRBJ1-5; clone_size: NA; cdr3_aa: CASSISRSNQPQHF; cdr3_nt: TGTGCCAGTAGTATAAGCAGGAGCAATCAGCCCCAGCATTTT
d_call: NA; v_call: TRBV19; j_call: TRBJ2-3; clone_size: NA; cdr3_aa: CASSTKTGNTQYF; cdr3_nt: TGTGCCAGTAGCACGAAGACAGGAAATACGCAGTATTTT
d_call: TRBD1; v_call: TRBV9; j_call: TRBJ1-1; clone_size: NA; cdr3_aa: CASSEGAGTEAFF; cdr3_nt: TGTGCCAGCAGCGAGGGGGCCGGCACTGAAGCTTTCTTT
d_call: TRBD1; v_call: TRBV29-1; j_call: TRBJ2-2; clone_size: NA; cdr3_aa: CSVTGNYGELFF; cdr3_nt: TGCAGCGTGACAGGGAATTACGGGGAGCTGTTTTTT
d_call: NA; v_call: TRBV13; j_call: TRBJ2-2; clone_size: NA; cdr3_aa: CASSSRGTGELFF; cdr3_nt: TGTGCCAGCAGCTCCAGGGGAACCGGGGAGCTGTTTTTT
d_call: TRBD1; v_call: TRBV28; j_call: TRBJ1-2; clone_size: NA; cdr3_aa: CASSLSRTGDGYTF; cdr3_nt: TGTGCCAGCAGTTTATCGAGGACAGGGGACGGCTACACCTTC
d_call: NA; v_call: TRBV27; j_call: TRBJ2-7; clone_size: few; cdr3_aa: CASSREGYEQYF; cdr3_nt: TGTGCCAGCAGCCGTGAGGGGTACGAGCAGTACTTC
d_call: NA; v_call: TRBV15; j_call: TRBJ2-1; clone_size: NA; cdr3_aa: CATSTRRDSDNEQFF; cdr3_nt: TGTGCCACCAGCACCCGCCGGGACTCCGACAATGAGCAGTTCTTC
d_call: NA; v_call: TRBV27; j_call: TRBJ2-2; clone_size: NA; cdr3_aa: CASNGIGLTGELFF; cdr3_nt: TGTGCCAGCAACGGGATAGGGCTAACCGGGGAGCTGTTTTTT
d_call: NA; v_call: TRBV5-6; j_call: TRBJ1-5; clone_size: once; cdr3_aa: CASSLGRSNQPQHF; cdr3_nt: TGTGCCAGCAGCTTAGGGCGAAGCAATCAGCCCCAGCATTTT
d_call: NA; v_call: TRBV20-1; j_call: TRBJ1-4; clone_size: few; cdr3_aa: CSANHNPSLF; cdr3_nt: TGCAGTGCGAATCACAACCCTTCCCTTTTT
d_call: NA; v_call: TRBV6-5; j_call: TRBJ1-1; clone_size: NA; cdr3_aa: CASIHPNTEAFF; cdr3_nt: TGTGCCAGCATCCACCCGAACACTGAAGCTTTCTTT
d_call: TRBD2; v_call: TRBV5-8; j_call: TRBJ2-3; clone_size: few; cdr3_aa: CASSPIAGGGTDTQYF; cdr3_nt: TGTGCCAGCAGCCCGATAGCGGGCGGGGGCACAGATACGCAGTATTTT
d_call: NA; v_call: TRBV7-6; j_call: TRBJ1-1; clone_size: NA; cdr3_aa: CASSLGPLNTEAFF; cdr3_nt: TGTGCCAGCAGCTTAGGTCCACTGAACACTGAAGCTTTCTTT
d_call: NA; v_call: TRBV6-6; j_call: TRBJ2-2; clone_size: NA; cdr3_aa: CASSQTAGWNTGELFF; cdr3_nt: TGTGCCAGCAGCCAAACCGCAGGATGGAACACCGGGGAGCTGTTTTTT
d_call: NA; v_call: TRBV7-6; j_call: TRBJ1-4; clone_size: NA; cdr3_aa: CASSQKIAATNEKLFF; cdr3_nt: TGTGCCAGCAGCCAAAAAATAGCCGCAACTAATGAAAAACTGTTTTTT
d_call: TRBD1; v_call: TRBV14; j_call: TRBJ1-2; clone_size: NA; cdr3_aa: CASSQDFSRTGPGSYGYTF; cdr3_nt: TGTGCCAGCAGCCAAGATTTCTCCCGGACAGGCCCAGGCTCCTATGGCTACACCTTC
d_call: NA; v_call: TRBV11-3; j_call: TRBJ1-2; clone_size: NA; cdr3_aa: CASSPEIGERYTF; cdr3_nt: TGTGCCAGCAGCCCGGAAATAGGGGAGCGCTACACCTTC
d_call: NA; v_call: TRBV29-1; j_call: TRBJ1-6; clone_size: NA; cdr3_aa: CSVMKDRSDSPLHF; cdr3_nt: TGCAGCGTTATGAAAGACAGGTCGGATTCACCCCTCCACTTT
d_call: NA; v_call: TRBV6-1; j_call: TRBJ2-7; clone_size: NA; cdr3_aa: CASSDQGWYEQYF; cdr3_nt: TGTGCCAGCAGTGATCAGGGTTGGTACGAGCAGTACTTC
d_call: NA; v_call: TRBV9; j_call: TRBJ1-1; clone_size: NA; cdr3_aa: CASSGPPLGTEAFF; cdr3_nt: TGTGCCAGCAGCGGACCCCCCCTGGGCACTGAAGCTTTCTTT